The present TCR beta chain was sequenced within a study of blood T cells in healthy people across ages. V was pared by 7 bases and J by 0 bases, with 9 bases between. Germline CDR1 is MNHNY and CDR2 is SVGAGI (reference sequence). The CDR3 contains 13 residues. The sample providers were healthy Caucasian people from Russia, aged about 6 to 90. It was with a sample-barcoded 5' primer and a J-beta primer mix that a second PCR of about 7 to 12 cycles was run. TCRdb redid the calling of the 5' RACE reads with MiXCR, one entry per CDR3 protein. The table shows 780,000 or so distinct CDR3 sequences, with approximately 53% occurring only once. Note on this clonotype: The target antigen is unknown.

Study outcomes and limitations: Diversity figures derived from one million T cells were judged to underestimate the true value.

This TCR came from a man aged 40-49 years in good health. Sequenced: blood. The chain combines TRBV6-6 with TRBJ2-5, with a possible D match to TRBD2 (6 bases). CDR3 loop: CASMRDYQETQYF. DNA for the CDR3: TGTGCCAGCATGAGGGACTACCAAGAGACCCAGTACTTC.